These T cell receptor beta chains were read from a single sample in a study of memory CD4+ T cells and cytomegalovirus serostatus. Using immunoSEQ multiplex PCR, the repertoire was profiled, and TCRdb retains in-frame clones only, with some absent. Of some 58,000 clones listed, approximately 71% are singletons. The sequencing sample was made of memory CD4+ T cells from blood. These receptors all stem from an adult in good health and CMV-seronegative. Both conserved end residues are part of each CDR3. Each record gives: V gene, D gene, J gene, clone size, CDR3 length, CDR3 DNA, CDR3 protein. The D gene is left open where the match is weak. Rows give clone size only sometimes, using once, few, many, or a class for an expanded clone.

TRBV7-6	TRBD1	TRBJ1-2	NA	15	TGTGCCAGCAGCGCCCTACCGGACAGGAAGTATGGCTACACCTTC	CASSALPDRKYGYTF
TRBV2	NA	TRBJ1-5	few	14	TGTGCCAGCAAAGGGCGACGGAACAATCAGCCCCAGCATTTT	CASKGRRNNQPQHF
TRBV6-5	NA	TRBJ2-3	NA	13	TGTGCCAGCAGAACCGGAAGTGACCGTACGCAGTATTTT	CASRTGSDRTQYF
TRBV5-6	TRBD2	TRBJ2-7	NA	15	TGTGCCAGCAGTAAGGGACTAGCGGGATCCTACGAGCAGTACTTC	CASSKGLAGSYEQYF
TRBV5-1	NA	TRBJ2-2	NA	13	TGCGCCAGCAGCTTGGGGAACACCGGGGAGCTGTTTTTT	CASSLGNTGELFF
TRBV10-1	NA	TRBJ2-2	NA	12	TGCGCCACCAAGGACAGCACCGGGGAGCTGTTTTTT	CATKDSTGELFF
TRBV27	NA	TRBJ2-3	few	14	TGTGCCAGCAGTCCTCAGACAAGCACAGATACGCAGTATTTT	CASSPQTSTDTQYF
TRBV5-1	NA	TRBJ2-3	few	17	TGCGCCAGCAGCTTGGGAGCGTCTAGCACCGCTACAGATACGCAGTATTTT	CASSLGASSTATDTQYF
TRBV11-2	TRBD2	TRBJ2-4	once	16	TGTGCCAGCAGACCTATCGGGGGGGCTGCCAAAAACATTCAGTACTTC	CASRPIGGAAKNIQYF
TRBV2	NA	TRBJ2-5	once	12	TGTGCCAGCAGACAAATCCAAGAGACCCAGTACTTC	CASRQIQETQYF
TRBV11-2	NA	TRBJ2-7	few	14	TGTGCCAGCAGCTTAGAGGGGAGCTCCTACGAGCAGTACTTC	CASSLEGSSYEQYF
TRBV2	TRBD2	TRBJ2-7	once	20	TGTGCCAGCAGTGAACGGACTAGATCCTGGGGTAGCGGGAGGGCCTACGAGCAGTACTTC	CASSERTRSWGSGRAYEQYF
TRBV9	NA	TRBJ2-5	NA	14	TGTGCCAGCAGCGTAGCGTTCGGGGCAGAGACCCAGTACTTC	CASSVAFGAETQYF
TRBV27	TRBD1	TRBJ1-1	NA	15	TGTGCCAGCACCAAACAGGGGGCCGGGAACACTGAAGCTTTCTTT	CASTKQGAGNTEAFF
TRBV15	NA	TRBJ1-2	NA	12	TGTGCCACCAGTCGTCACGGGGGCGGCTACACCTTC	CATSRHGGGYTF
TRBV18	NA	TRBJ1-5	NA	15	TGTGCCAGCTCACCCGAAGCAGGGGCAGAGCAGCCCCAGCATTTT	CASSPEAGAEQPQHF
TRBV7-8	NA	TRBJ1-5	NA	15	TGTGCCAGCAGCCATAGAGAAGGAGCGGTTCAGCCCCAGCATTTT	CASSHREGAVQPQHF
TRBV5-1	TRBD2	TRBJ2-2	once	15	TGCGCCAGCAGCTTGGCGGGACTAGCCCCCGGGGAGCTGTTTTTT	CASSLAGLAPGELFF
TRBV4-2	NA	TRBJ1-2	NA	17	TGTGCCAGCAGCCAAGAAAACACGTGGGGCGGAAACTATGGCTACACCTTC	CASSQENTWGGNYGYTF
TRBV14	NA	TRBJ2-6	NA	20	TGTGCCAGCAGCCAAGAATTTGGAGAGCAGGGGAGCTCTGGGGCCAACGTCCTGACTTTC	CASSQEFGEQGSSGANVLTF
TRBV6-1	NA	TRBJ1-1	NA	16	TGTGCCAGCAGTGAATTTTGGGGGGGCTTCGACACTGAAGCTTTCTTT	CASSEFWGGFDTEAFF
TRBV7-9	NA	TRBJ2-3	NA	14	TGTGCCACCCCCCCCCTGGAAGGCACAGATACGCAGTATTTT	CATPPLEGTDTQYF
TRBV6-1	NA	TRBJ1-1	NA	15	TGTGCCAGCAGTTTCCCAGGGACATTGAACACTGAAGCTTTCTTT	CASSFPGTLNTEAFF
TRBV5-1	NA	TRBJ1-1	NA	15	TGCGCCAGCAGCGTCTCCGTTGGGACAACCTCTGAAGCTTTCTTT	CASSVSVGTTSEAFF
TRBV6-1	TRBD1	TRBJ1-2	once	15	TGTGCCAGCAGTGAAGATGGGACAGGGGCCTACGGCTACACCTTC	CASSEDGTGAYGYTF
TRBV7-9	NA	TRBJ2-7	NA	13	TGTGCCAGCAGCTTAGGACAGGAAAGGAAGCAGTACTTC	CASSLGQERKQYF
TRBV30	TRBD1	TRBJ1-4	once	15	TGTGCCTGGAGGACAGGGGGCCGATCTAATGAAAAACTGTTTTTT	CAWRTGGRSNEKLFF
TRBV7-9	NA	TRBJ2-1	once	15	TGTGCCAGCAGCAAGACAGCCTCCCGCTACAATGAGCAGTTCTTC	CASSKTASRYNEQFF
TRBV7-9	TRBD1	TRBJ2-7	NA	13	TGTGCCAGCAGTGACAGGGGGCCGTACGAGCAGTACTTC	CASSDRGPYEQYF
TRBV7-9	TRBD1	TRBJ1-2	few	13	TGTGCCAGCAGCCCCGGACAGGGCGGAGGCTACACCTTC	CASSPGQGGGYTF
TRBV7-9	TRBD1	TRBJ1-6	NA	13	TGTGCCAGCAGCCTATGGACAGGGGGAACCCTCCACTTT	CASSLWTGGTLHF
TRBV7-3	NA	TRBJ2-2	NA	16	TGTGCCAGCAGCCCTGGGGGCGGGATGAACACCGGGGAGCTGTTTTTT	CASSPGGGMNTGELFF
TRBV6-5	TRBD1	TRBJ1-4	NA	15	TGTGCCAGCAGTTACGATGGGACAGGGGGTGAAAAACTGTTTTTT	CASSYDGTGGEKLFF
TRBV28	TRBD2	TRBJ2-6	NA	17	TGTGCCAGCAGTACGCTAGCGGGCGCCGGAGGGGCCAACGTCCTGACTTTC	CASSTLAGAGGANVLTF
TRBV19	TRBD2	TRBJ2-1	NA	16	TGTGCCAGTAGTAGCCGATCGGCGGGAGAATACAATGAGCAGTTCTTC	CASSSRSAGEYNEQFF
TRBV4-1	TRBD1	TRBJ1-2	NA	17	TGCGCCAGCAGCCAAGAGCTCAGGGGGAACGGTAACTATGGCTACACCTTC	CASSQELRGNGNYGYTF
TRBV6-1	TRBD1	TRBJ1-1	few	15	TGTGCCAGCAGTGATGGACAGGGGGGTAGGACTGAAGCTTTCTTT	CASSDGQGGRTEAFF
TRBV28	NA	TRBJ2-2	NA	15	TGTGCCAGCAGTTTAGTGGGGGGGGGCGCCGGGGAGCTGTTTTTT	CASSLVGGGAGELFF
TRBV10-2	NA	TRBJ2-7	NA	13	TGCGCCAGCAGGGGGGTGGGGGGAGACGAGCAGTACTTC	CASRGVGGDEQYF
TRBV18	NA	TRBJ1-2	NA	14	TGTGCCAGCTCACCACCCGCCAGCAACTATGGCTACACCTTC	CASSPPASNYGYTF
TRBV7-3	NA	TRBJ2-3	NA	15	TGTGCCAGCAGCTTAACCCCGGGAGAAGCAGATACGCAGTATTTT	CASSLTPGEADTQYF
TRBV7-3	TRBD1	TRBJ1-1	NA	13	TGTGCCAGCAGTCCCGGACAGGGCTCCCAAGCTTTCTTT	CASSPGQGSQAFF
TRBV6-1	NA	TRBJ1-2	NA	16	TGTGCCAGCAGTGAAGCGCCCGCCGGTCAGGGAGATGGCTACACCTTC	CASSEAPAGQGDGYTF
TRBV6-5	NA	TRBJ2-6	NA	16	TGTGCCAGCAGTTACCTAATTACTACTGGGGCCAACGTCCTGACTTTC	CASSYLITTGANVLTF
TRBV11-2	NA	TRBJ2-7	NA	13	TGTGCCAGCAGCTTAGGCGTTCGGGTCGAGCAGTACTTC	CASSLGVRVEQYF
TRBV19	NA	TRBJ2-1	NA	16	TGTGCCAGTAGTATCCCCGGCAGGGCGGCCTACAATGAGCAGTTCTTC	CASSIPGRAAYNEQFF
TRBV30	NA	TRBJ1-4	few	13	TGTGCCTGGAGTGTGAGGGGCGGTGAAAAACTGTTTTTT	CAWSVRGGEKLFF
TRBV30	TRBD2	TRBJ2-1	once	16	TGTGCCTGGAGTTCCGGGACTAGCGGGGGGGCAAATGAGCAGTTCTTC	CAWSSGTSGGANEQFF
TRBV11-1	NA	TRBJ1-2	NA	15	TGTGCCAGCAGCCCCCGGTGGACCCGGGGCTATGGCTACACCTTC	CASSPRWTRGYGYTF
TRBV5-1	TRBD1	TRBJ2-3	NA	14	TGCGCCAGCAGCATTGGACAGGGCACAGATACGCAGTATTTT	CASSIGQGTDTQYF
TRBV5-4	NA	TRBJ2-2	NA	14	TGTGCCAGCAGCCCTACTCCAAACACCGGGGAGCTGTTTTTT	CASSPTPNTGELFF
TRBV30	NA	TRBJ1-2	NA	14	TGTGCCTGGAGGCGAGGGTGGCCGTTTTATGGCTACACCTTC	CAWRRGWPFYGYTF
TRBV28	TRBD1	TRBJ1-2	NA	15	TGTGCCAGCACCACCTCCGGGACAGGGGGCTATGGCTACACCTTC	CASTTSGTGGYGYTF
TRBV5-1	NA	TRBJ1-1	NA	14	TGCGCCAGCAGCTCGCCAACCATGAACACTGAAGCTTTCTTT	CASSSPTMNTEAFF
TRBV10-1	NA	TRBJ2-3	NA	16	TGCGCCAGCAGTGAGTGGGCCGGGAGCGGCACAGATACGCAGTATTTT	CASSEWAGSGTDTQYF
TRBV4-2	NA	TRBJ1-1	NA	15	TGTGCCAGCAGCCAAGATCTCACTAGGAACACTGAAGCTTTCTTT	CASSQDLTRNTEAFF
TRBV6-1	NA	TRBJ1-2	NA	12	TGTGCCAGCAGTGAGGGGGACTATGGCTACACCTTC	CASSEGDYGYTF
TRBV11-2	NA	TRBJ1-5	NA	13	TGTGCCAGCAGCTTAGGGTTGGACCAGCCCCAGCATTTT	CASSLGLDQPQHF
TRBV27	TRBD2	TRBJ2-5	NA	16	TGTGCCAGCAGCCGACTAGCGGGGAGGTTGCAAGAGACCCAGTACTTC	CASSRLAGRLQETQYF